This T cell receptor (beta chain) was identified in a study of CD8+ T cells in alopecia areata. Lesional scalp punch biopsies and peripheral blood were collected from alopecia areata patients. Isolated RNA was reverse transcribed into cDNA used as the sequencing template. The table came from immunoSEQ multiplex PCR; TCRdb's copy has only in-frame clones and leaves some out. The sample yields 12,000 or so clones, 60% seen once. The CDR3 contains 14 residues. V trimming: 5 bases; J trimming: 7 bases; junction bases outside the gene matches: 9. The germline gives CDR1 SGHTA, CDR2 FQGNSA. This clone showed up just a few times.

This TCR was sampled from a human donor with alopecia areata. Input material: skin. The chain couples TRBV7-2 to TRBJ1-1; 8 positions agree with TRBD1. The CDR3 DNA is TGTGCCAGCAGCACGAGGGACAGGACCTTTGAAGCTTTCTTT. Residues: CASSTRDRTFEAFF.